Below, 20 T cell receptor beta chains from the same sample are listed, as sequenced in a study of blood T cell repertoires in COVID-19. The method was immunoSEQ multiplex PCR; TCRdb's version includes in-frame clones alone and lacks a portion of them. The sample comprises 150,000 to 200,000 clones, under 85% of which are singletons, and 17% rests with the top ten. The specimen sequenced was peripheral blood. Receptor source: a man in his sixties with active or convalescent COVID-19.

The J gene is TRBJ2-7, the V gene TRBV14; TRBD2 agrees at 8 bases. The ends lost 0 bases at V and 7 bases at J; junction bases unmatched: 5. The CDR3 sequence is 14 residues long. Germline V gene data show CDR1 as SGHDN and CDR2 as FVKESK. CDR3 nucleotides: TGTGCCAGCAGCCAAGAGCTAGCGGGTACGGAGCAGTACTTC. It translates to CASSQELAGTEQYF.

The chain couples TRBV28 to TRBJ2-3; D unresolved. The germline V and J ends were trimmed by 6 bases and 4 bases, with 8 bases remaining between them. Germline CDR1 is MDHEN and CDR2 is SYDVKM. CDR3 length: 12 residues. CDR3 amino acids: CASRNEADTQYF. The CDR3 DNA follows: TGTGCCAGCAGAAACGAGGCAGATACGCAGTATTTT.

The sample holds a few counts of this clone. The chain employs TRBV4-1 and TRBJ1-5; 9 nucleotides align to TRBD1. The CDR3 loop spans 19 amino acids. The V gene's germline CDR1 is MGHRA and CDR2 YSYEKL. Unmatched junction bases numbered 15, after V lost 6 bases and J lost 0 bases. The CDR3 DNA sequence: TGCGCCAGCAGTCCGACCAAACCCGGGACAGGGATTAGCAATCAGCCCCAGCATTTT. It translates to CASSPTKPGTGISNQPQHF.

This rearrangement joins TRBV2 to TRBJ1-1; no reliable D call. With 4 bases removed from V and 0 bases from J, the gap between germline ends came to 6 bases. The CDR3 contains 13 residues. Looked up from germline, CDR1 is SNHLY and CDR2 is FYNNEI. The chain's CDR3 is CASSGLLNTEAFF. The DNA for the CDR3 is TGTGCCAGCAGTGGACTGCTGAACACTGAAGCTTTCTTT.

CDR3 region: CASSSEGSPLHF. The CDR3 DNA sequence: TGTGCCAGCAGCTCAGAGGGTTCACCCCTCCACTTT. This rearrangement joins TRBV7-2 to TRBJ1-6; D is uncertain. V was shortened by 4 bases and J by 9 bases, with 7 bases between the two germline ends. The germline V gene encodes CDR1 SGHTA and CDR2 FQGNSA. This CDR3 contains 12 residues. Drawing the rest from reference TRBV7-2 and TRBJ1-6, the complete variable domain is GAGVSQSPSNKVTEKGKDVELRCDPISGHTALYWYRQSLGQGLEFLIYFQGNSAPDKSGLPSDRFSAERTGGSVSTLTIQRTQQEDSAVYLCASSSEGSPLHFGNGTRLTVT.

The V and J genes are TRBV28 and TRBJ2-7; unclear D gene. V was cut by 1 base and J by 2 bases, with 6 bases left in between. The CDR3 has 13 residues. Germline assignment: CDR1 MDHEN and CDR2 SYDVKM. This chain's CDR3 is CASSLLHTYEQYF. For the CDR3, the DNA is TGTGCCAGCAGTTTATTACATACCTACGAGCAGTACTTC.

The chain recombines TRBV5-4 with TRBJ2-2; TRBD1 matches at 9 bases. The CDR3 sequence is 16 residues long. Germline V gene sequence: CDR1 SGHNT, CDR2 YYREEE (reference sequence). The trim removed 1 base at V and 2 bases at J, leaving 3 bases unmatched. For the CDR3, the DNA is TGTGCCAGCAGCTTGCGACAGGGGGGTAACACCGGGGAGCTGTTTTTT. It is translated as CASSLRQGGNTGELFF.

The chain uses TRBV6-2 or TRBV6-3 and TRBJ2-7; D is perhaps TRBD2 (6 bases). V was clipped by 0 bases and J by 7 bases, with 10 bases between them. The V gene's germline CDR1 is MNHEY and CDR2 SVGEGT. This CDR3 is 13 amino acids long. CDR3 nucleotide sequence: TGTGCCAGCAGTTACTCACGGGAGAAGGAGCAGTACTTC. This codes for CASSYSREKEQYF.

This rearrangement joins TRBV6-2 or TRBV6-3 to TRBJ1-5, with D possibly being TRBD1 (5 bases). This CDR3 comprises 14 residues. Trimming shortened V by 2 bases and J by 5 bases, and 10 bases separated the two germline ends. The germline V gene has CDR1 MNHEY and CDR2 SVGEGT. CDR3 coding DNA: TGTGCCAGCAGTTACGGCGGGGCTTATCAGCCCCAGCATTTT. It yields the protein CASSYGGAYQPQHF.

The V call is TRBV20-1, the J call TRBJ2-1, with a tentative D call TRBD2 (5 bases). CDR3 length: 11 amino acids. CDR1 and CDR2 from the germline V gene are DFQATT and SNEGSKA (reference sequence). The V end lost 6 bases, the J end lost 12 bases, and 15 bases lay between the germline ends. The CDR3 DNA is TGCAGTGCACTAGTGCGGATGGTGCAGTTCTTC. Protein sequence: CSALVRMVQFF.

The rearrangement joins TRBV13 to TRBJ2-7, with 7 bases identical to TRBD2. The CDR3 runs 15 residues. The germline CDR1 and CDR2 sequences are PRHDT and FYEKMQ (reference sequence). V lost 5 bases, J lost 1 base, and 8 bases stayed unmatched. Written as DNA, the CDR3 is TGTGCCAGCAGCCCGAGTCTAGCGGAATCCTACGAGCAGTACTTC. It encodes CASSPSLAESYEQYF.

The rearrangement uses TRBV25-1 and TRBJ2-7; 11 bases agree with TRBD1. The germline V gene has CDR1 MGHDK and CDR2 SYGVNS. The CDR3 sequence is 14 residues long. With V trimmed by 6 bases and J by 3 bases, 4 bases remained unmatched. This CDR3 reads CASRSDRGHYEQYF. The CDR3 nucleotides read TGTGCCAGCAGATCGGACAGGGGGCACTACGAGCAGTACTTC.

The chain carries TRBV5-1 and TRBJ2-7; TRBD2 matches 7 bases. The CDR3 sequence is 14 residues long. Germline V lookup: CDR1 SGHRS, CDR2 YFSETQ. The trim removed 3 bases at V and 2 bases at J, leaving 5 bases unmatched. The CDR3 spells CASSSLADPYEQYF. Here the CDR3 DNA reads TGCGCCAGCAGCTCCCTAGCGGATCCCTACGAGCAGTACTTC.

CDR3 protein: CASSISGRVETQYF. Here the CDR3 DNA reads TGTGCCAGCAGCATTAGCGGGAGGGTGGAGACCCAGTACTTC. V and J are TRBV7-8 and TRBJ2-5, with TRBD2 identical over 11 bases. The CDR3 is made up of 14 amino acids. With V trimmed by 5 bases and J by 5 bases, 4 bases remained unmatched. The germline gives CDR1 SGHVS, CDR2 FQNEAQ.

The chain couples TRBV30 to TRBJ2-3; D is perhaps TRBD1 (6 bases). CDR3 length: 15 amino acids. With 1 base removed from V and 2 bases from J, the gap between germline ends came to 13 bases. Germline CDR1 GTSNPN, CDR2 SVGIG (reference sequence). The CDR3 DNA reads TGTGCCTGGAGTGGAGGACAGAAAAACACAGATACGCAGTATTTT. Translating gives CAWSGGQKNTDTQYF.

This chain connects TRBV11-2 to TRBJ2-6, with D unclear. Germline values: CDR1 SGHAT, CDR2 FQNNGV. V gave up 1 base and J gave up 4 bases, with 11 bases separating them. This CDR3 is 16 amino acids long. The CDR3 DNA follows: TGTGCCAGCAGCTTAGCCGGGTATCCCGGGGCCAACGTCCTGACTTTC. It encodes CASSLAGYPGANVLTF.

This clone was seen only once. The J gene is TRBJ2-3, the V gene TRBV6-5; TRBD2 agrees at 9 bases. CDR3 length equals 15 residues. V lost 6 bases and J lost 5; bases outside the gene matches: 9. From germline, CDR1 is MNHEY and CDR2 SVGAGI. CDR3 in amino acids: CASRSMGGRGDTQYF. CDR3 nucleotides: TGTGCCAGCAGGTCAATGGGCGGGAGGGGAGATACGCAGTATTTT.

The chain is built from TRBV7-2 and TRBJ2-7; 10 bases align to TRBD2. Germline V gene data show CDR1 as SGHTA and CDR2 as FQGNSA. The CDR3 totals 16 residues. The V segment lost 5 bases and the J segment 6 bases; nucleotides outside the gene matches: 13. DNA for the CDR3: TGTGCCAGCAGCCTCCGAGCGGGAGGGATTTTGTTCGAGCAGTACTTC. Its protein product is CASSLRAGGILFEQYF.

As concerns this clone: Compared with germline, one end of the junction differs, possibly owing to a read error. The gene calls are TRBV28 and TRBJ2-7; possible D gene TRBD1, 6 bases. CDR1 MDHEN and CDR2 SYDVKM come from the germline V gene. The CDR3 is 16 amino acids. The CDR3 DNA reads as TGTGCCAGCAGTCTATGGGAGACAGGCCGCTCCTACGAGCAGTACTTC. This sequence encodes CASSLWETGRSYEQYF.

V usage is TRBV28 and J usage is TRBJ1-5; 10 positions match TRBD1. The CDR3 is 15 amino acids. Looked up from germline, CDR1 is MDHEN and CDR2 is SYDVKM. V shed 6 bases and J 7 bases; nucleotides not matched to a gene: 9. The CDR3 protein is CASRLRDRGFQPQHF. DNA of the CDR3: TGTGCCAGCAGGCTCCGGGACAGGGGATTCCAGCCCCAGCATTTT. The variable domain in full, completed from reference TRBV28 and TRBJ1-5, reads DVKVTQSSRYLVKRTGEKVFLECVQDMDHENMFWYRQDPGLGLRLIYFSYDVKMKEKGDIPEGYSVSREKKERFSLILESASTNQTSMYLCASRLRDRGFQPQHFGDGTRLSIL.